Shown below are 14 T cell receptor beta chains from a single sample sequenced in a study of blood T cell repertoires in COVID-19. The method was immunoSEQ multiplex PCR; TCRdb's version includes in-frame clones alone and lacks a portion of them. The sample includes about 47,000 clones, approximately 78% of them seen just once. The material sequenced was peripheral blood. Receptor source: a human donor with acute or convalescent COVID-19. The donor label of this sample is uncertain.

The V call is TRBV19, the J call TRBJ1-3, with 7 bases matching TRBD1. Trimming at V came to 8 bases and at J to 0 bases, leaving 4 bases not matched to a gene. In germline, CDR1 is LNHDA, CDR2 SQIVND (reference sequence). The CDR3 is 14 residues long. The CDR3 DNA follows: TGTGCCAGTCAACAGGGGTACTCTGGAAACACCATATATTTT. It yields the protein CASQQGYSGNTIYF.

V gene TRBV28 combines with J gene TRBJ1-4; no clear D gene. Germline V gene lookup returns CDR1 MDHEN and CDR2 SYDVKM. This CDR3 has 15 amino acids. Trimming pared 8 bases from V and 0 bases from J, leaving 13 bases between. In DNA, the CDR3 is TGTGCCAGCGTCGATTCGGGAGCAACTAATGAAAAACTGTTTTTT. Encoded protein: CASVDSGATNEKLFF.

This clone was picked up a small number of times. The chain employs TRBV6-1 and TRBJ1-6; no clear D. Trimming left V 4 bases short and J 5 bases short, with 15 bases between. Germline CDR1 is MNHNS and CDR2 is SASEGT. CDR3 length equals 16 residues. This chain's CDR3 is CASSGSRHSDNSPLHF. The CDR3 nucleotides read TGTGCCAGCAGTGGAAGCCGACATTCCGATAATTCACCCCTCCACTTT.

The CDR3 DNA reads as TGTGCCAGCAGCTTGGGCCCCTCGGGGGGTGGCTACACCTTC. Translated, it gives CASSLGPSGGGYTF. V usage is TRBV5-8 and J usage is TRBJ1-2; a possible D gene is TRBD1 (5 bases). Per germline, CDR1 SGHTS and CDR2 YDEGEE. The length of the CDR3 is 14 residues. The V gene lost 0 bases and the J gene lost 7 bases, with 13 bases spanning the gap.

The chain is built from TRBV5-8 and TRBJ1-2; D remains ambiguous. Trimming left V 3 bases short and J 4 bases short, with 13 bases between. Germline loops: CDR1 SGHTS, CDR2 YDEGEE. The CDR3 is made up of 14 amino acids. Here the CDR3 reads CASSWSGGSYGYTF. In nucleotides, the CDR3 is TGTGCCAGCAGCTGGTCAGGAGGATCCTATGGCTACACCTTC.

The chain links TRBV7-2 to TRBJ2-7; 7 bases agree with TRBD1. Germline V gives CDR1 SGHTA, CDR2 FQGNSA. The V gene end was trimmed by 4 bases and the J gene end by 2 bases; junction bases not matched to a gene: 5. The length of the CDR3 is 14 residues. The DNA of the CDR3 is TGTGCCAGCAGCTCCGGGACAGTAACCTACGAGCAGTACTTC. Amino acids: CASSSGTVTYEQYF.

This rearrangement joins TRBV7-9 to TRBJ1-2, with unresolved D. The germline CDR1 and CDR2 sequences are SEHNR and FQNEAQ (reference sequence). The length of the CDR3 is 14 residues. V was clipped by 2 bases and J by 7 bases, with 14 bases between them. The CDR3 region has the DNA TGTGCCAGCAGCTTAACTGAAAAAGGAGGTGGCTACACCTTC. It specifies CASSLTEKGGGYTF.

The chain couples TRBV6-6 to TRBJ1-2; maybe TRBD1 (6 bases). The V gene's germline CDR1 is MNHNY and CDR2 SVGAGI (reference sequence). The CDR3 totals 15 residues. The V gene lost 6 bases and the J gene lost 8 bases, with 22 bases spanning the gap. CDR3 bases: TGTGCCAGCAGCCGTACCTCAAATAACAGGGAAGGCTACACCTTC. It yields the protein CASSRTSNNREGYTF.

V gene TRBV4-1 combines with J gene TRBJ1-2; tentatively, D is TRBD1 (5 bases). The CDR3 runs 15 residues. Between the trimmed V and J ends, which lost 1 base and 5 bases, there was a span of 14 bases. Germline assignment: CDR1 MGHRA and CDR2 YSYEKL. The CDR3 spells CASSQASQDGYGYTF. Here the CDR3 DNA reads TGCGCCAGCAGCCAAGCGTCACAGGATGGATATGGCTACACCTTC.

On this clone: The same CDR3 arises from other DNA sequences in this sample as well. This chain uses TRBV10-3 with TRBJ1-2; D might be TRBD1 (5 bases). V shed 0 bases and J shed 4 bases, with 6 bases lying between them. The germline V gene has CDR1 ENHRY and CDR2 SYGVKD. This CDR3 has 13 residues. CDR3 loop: CAISESQGYGYTF. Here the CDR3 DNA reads TGTGCCATCAGTGAGTCCCAGGGCTATGGCTACACCTTC.

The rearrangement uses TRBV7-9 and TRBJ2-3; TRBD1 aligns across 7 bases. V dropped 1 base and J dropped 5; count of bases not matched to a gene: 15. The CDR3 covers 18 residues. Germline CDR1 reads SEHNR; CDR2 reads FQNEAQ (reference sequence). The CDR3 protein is CASSLGLGGAAPGDTQYF. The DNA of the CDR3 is TGTGCCAGCAGCTTAGGCTTAGGGGGCGCGGCTCCTGGAGATACGCAGTATTTT.

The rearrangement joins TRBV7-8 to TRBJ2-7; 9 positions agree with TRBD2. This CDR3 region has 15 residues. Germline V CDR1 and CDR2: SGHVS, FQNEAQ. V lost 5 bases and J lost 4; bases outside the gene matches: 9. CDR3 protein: CASSRSGGAQYEQYF. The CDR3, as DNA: TGTGCCAGCAGCCGTAGCGGGGGCGCCCAGTACGAGCAGTACTTC.

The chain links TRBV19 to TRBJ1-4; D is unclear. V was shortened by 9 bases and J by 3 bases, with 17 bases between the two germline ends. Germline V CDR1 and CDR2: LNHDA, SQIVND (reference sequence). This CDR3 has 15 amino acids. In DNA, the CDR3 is TGTGCCAGCTCTAAATTTGCGAGGTCTAATGAAAAACTGTTTTTT. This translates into CASSKFARSNEKLFF.

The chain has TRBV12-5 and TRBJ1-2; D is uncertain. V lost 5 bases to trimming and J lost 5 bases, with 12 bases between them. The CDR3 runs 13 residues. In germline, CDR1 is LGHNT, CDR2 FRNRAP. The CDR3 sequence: CASGPGIEYGYTF. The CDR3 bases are TGTGCTAGTGGTCCGGGGATAGAATATGGCTACACCTTC.